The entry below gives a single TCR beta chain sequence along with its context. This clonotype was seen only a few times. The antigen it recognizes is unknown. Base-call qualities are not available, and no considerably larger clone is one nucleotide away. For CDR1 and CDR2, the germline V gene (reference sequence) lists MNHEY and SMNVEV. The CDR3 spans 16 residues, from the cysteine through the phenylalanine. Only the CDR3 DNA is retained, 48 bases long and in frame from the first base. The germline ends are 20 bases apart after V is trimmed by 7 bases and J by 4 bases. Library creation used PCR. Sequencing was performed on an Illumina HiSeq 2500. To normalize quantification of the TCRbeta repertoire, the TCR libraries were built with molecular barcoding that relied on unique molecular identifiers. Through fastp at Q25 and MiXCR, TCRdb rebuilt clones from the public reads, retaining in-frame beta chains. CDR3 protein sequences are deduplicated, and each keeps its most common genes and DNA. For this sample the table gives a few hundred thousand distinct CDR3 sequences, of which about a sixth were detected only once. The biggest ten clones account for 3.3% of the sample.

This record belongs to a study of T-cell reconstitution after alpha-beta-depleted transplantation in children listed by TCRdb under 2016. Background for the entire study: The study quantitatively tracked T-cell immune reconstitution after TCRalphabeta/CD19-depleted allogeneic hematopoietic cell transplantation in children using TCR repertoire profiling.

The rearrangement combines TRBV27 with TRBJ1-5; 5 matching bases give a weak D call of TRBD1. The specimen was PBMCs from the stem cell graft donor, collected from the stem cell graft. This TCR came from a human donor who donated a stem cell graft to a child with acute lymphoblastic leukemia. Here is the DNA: TGTGCCAGCAATCCCTCCCCGGGGGGGTCAAATCAGCCCCAGCATTTT. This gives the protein CASNPSPGGSNQPQHF.